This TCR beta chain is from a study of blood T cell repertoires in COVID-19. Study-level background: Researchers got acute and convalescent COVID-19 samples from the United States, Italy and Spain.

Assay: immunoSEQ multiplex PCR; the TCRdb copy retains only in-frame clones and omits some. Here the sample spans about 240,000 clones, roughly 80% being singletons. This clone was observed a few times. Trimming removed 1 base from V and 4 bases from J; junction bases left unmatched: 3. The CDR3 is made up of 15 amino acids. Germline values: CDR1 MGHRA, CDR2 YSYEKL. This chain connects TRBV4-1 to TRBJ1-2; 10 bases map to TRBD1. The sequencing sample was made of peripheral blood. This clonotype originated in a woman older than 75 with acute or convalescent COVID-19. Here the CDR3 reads CASSQGTGGIYGYTF. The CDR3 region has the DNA TGCGCCAGCAGCCAAGGGACAGGGGGGATCTATGGCTACACCTTC.